The TCR beta chain described here comes from a study of PD-1 blockade in classical Hodgkin lymphoma (dated by TCRdb to 2020 to 2022). With regard to the full study: To define a peripheral blood immune signature of response to PD-1 blockade in classical Hodgkin lymphoma, the study combined TCR beta sequencing with CyTOF. What the work shows at the level of the full study, not this receptor alone: Baseline TCR diversity was reported to be lower in newly diagnosed patients than in healthy donors and to be lower still in relapsed/refractory patients. The study was restricted to a single clinical trial cohort, and the causes of repertoire differences, possibly disease activity or prior therapy, were left undefined.

Genomic DNA was extracted with the Qiagen DNeasy kit from unsorted PBMCs and from negatively selected CD4+ and CD8+ fractions. Using primers that anneal to V and J segments, immunoSEQ multiplex PCR amplified the TCR beta CDR3 regions. A synthetic immune receptor repertoire was used to minimize amplification bias, and any remaining bias was removed computationally after sequencing. The paper's processing steps were these. Custom Python scripts were used to quantify repertoire diversity as the Shannon entropy index. The unsorted, CD4+ and CD8+ repertoires were each analyzed separately, with the exception of combined analyses, where CD4+ and CD8+ sequences were merged in silico. TCRdb mirrors the immuneACCESS table, restricted to in-frame sequences. Some clones are absent from its copies; in checked studies, under half trace to an unresolved V gene, and the reason for the others is unknown. From that table come the V and J calls and clone size; the DNA was used to work out D and trimming. The sample has tens of thousands of clones on record, about 88% of them singletons. 1% to 1.5% of the sample belongs to the ten largest clones.

The trim is 1 base for V and 12 bases for J, with a gap of 21 bases between the germline ends. CDR1 and CDR2, per the germline V gene, are SGHVS and FNYEAQ. Counted from cysteine to phenylalanine, this CDR3 has 15 amino acids. CDR3 DNA only is kept here, 45 bases in frame from base 1. The time point label for this specimen denotes: newly diagnosed, previously untreated cHL patient sample. A Miltenyi CD4+ T cell isolation kit was used for magnetic negative selection to purify CD4+ T cells from thawed PBMCs. To serve as a comparison group for the relapsed/refractory trial patients, PBMCs were sequenced from patients with newly diagnosed, previously untreated classical Hodgkin lymphoma. Peripheral blood was collected in 8 mL Vacutainer Cell Preparation Tubes, from which PBMCs were isolated by centrifugation and then cryopreserved. Purified CD4+ and CD8+ fractions were prepared only for cases in which an additional PBMC sample was available. Magnetically labelled cells were removed on LS columns in a quadroMACS separator, and the flow-through was collected as the purified fraction.

Comment on this clone: The antigen it binds to is not known. No per-base quality is available; no much larger clone lies one base away.

The rearrangement joined TRBV7-6 to TRBJ1-1; the D region possibly corresponds to TRBD1 (6 bases align). Sequencing was performed on CD4+ T cells from blood. The clonotype was recovered from a human donor with classical Hodgkin lymphoma. Read as DNA, the sequence is TGTGCCAGCAGCTTAGGTTCGGGGGCAGCGGAGGAATCTTTCTTT. This translates into CASSLGSGAAEESFF.